The 2 T cell receptor beta chains below all came from one sample that was sequenced in a study of T cell responses to AZD1222 COVID-19 vaccine. Produced via immunoSEQ multiplex PCR; TCRdb's table is partial and in-frame only. In the table there are roughly 180,000 clones, just over 90% of which are singletons. The input for sequencing was peripheral blood, taken 28 days after the second AZD1222 dose. The source of these receptors is an adult who received the AZD1222 COVID-19 vaccine.

The chain joins TRBV30 to TRBJ2-2; D is unresolved. CDR1 is GTSNPN, CDR2 SVGIG, per germline (reference sequence). The CDR3 has 16 residues. V lost 0 bases, J lost 0 bases, and 11 bases lay in between. CDR3 in amino acids: CAWSVDPGANTGELFF. The CDR3 DNA is TGTGCCTGGAGTGTAGACCCGGGCGCGAACACCGGGGAGCTGTTTTTT.

The rearrangement joins TRBV7-3 to TRBJ1-1; D unclear. Germline CDR1 and CDR2: SGHTA and FQGTGA. The CDR3 sequence is 14 residues long. V was pared by 4 bases and J by 5 bases, with 14 bases between. CDR3 region: CASSSSGIGTEAFF. The CDR3 DNA sequence: TGTGCCAGCAGCTCTTCGGGGATTGGTACTGAAGCTTTCTTT.